The 20 T cell receptor beta chains in this list originate from one sample, sequenced in a study of cytomegalovirus exposure and HLA in healthy donors. Both 60 Vbeta primers and 13 Jbeta primers went into the PCR. Assay: immunoSEQ multiplex PCR; the TCRdb copy retains only in-frame clones and omits some. The data hold 150,000 or so clones, with 60% to 80% observed a single time. Sequencing was performed on PBMCs. The origin of the receptors is a male donor in good health and CMV-seronegative.

The chain uses TRBV5-4 and TRBJ2-5; 10 positions match TRBD1. Losses at the gene ends were 2 bases for V and 2 bases for J; bases not matched to a gene: 3. The CDR3 runs to 15 residues. Looked up from germline, CDR1 is SGHNT and CDR2 is YYREEE (reference sequence). The chain's CDR3 is CASSFGTGDQETQYF. The CDR3 DNA is TGTGCCAGCAGCTTCGGGACAGGGGATCAAGAGACCCAGTACTTC. Variable domain in full (rest from reference TRBV5-4 and TRBJ2-5): ETGVTQSPTHLIKTRGQQVTLRCSSQSGHNTVSWYQQALGQGPQFIFQYYREEENGRGNFPPRFSGLQFPNYSSELNVNALELDDSALYLCASSFGTGDQETQYFGPGTRLLVL.

V and J are TRBV7-7 and TRBJ2-3; 7 nucleotides match TRBD2. There are 15 residues in the CDR3. Germline values: CDR1 SSHAT, CDR2 FNYEAQ (reference sequence). With V trimmed by 1 base and J by 0 bases, 1 base remained unmatched. The CDR3: CASSLDGGSTDTQYF. The CDR3 bases are TGTGCCAGCAGCTTAGACGGGGGGAGCACAGATACGCAGTATTTT.

The chain employs TRBV19 and TRBJ2-4; TRBD1 is a possible D gene (6 bases). Germline V gives CDR1 LNHDA, CDR2 SQIVND (reference sequence). V shed 5 bases and J shed 1 base, with 12 bases lying between them. The CDR3 contains 15 residues. The CDR3 loop reads CASSPRQVAKNIQYF. In DNA, the CDR3 is TGTGCCAGTAGTCCCCGACAGGTCGCCAAAAACATTCAGTACTTC.

This clone was detected only a few times. The chain carries TRBV27 and TRBJ2-7; D gene ambiguous. In germline, CDR1 is MNHEY, CDR2 SMNVEV (reference sequence). The ends were cut back, 7 bases at V and 1 base at J, with 11 bases in the middle. This CDR3 has 13 amino acids. The DNA for the CDR3 is TGTGCCAGCAAGGCCGGGTTATCCTACGAGCAGTACTTC. Translation gives CASKAGLSYEQYF.

This clone was seen more than once but under ten times. The rearrangement joins TRBV18 to TRBJ1-3; 8 bases are a match to TRBD1. J was trimmed by 4 bases and V by 1 base; bases with no gene match: 12. The CDR3 runs 18 residues. Germline CDR1 KGHSH, CDR2 LQKENI. The chain's CDR3 is CASSPLFGNRGSGNTIYF. The DNA for the CDR3 is TGTGCCAGCTCACCACTTTTTGGGAACAGGGGGTCCGGAAACACCATATATTTT.

The chain carries TRBV4-3 and TRBJ2-7; D gene ambiguous. V gave up 0 bases and J gave up 4 bases, with 10 bases separating them. The germline V gene has CDR1 LGHNA and CDR2 YSLEER. This CDR3 is built from 14 residues. Here the CDR3 reads CASSQDPQPYEQYF. CDR3 in DNA: TGCGCCAGCAGCCAAGATCCACAGCCGTACGAGCAGTACTTC.

The sample holds one count of this clone. The chain employs TRBV11-3 and TRBJ2-2; D gene unclear. Trimming left V 1 base short and J 2 bases short, with 5 bases between. The CDR3 runs 14 residues. Looked up from germline, CDR1 is SGHNT and CDR2 is YENEEA. The CDR3: CASSLGLNTGELFF. The CDR3 DNA reads TGTGCCAGCAGCTTAGGTCTTAACACCGGGGAGCTGTTTTTT.

The chain recombines TRBV7-9 with TRBJ1-2; 7 bases are a match to TRBD1. There are 14 residues in the CDR3. CDR1 and CDR2 (germline): SEHNR, FQNEAQ (reference sequence). After removal of 5 bases from V and 3 bases from J, the junction contained 6 bases not matched to a gene. The DNA for the CDR3 is TGTGCCAGCAGCCTCAGGGGGGCGGACTATGGCTACACCTTC. Translated, it gives CASSLRGADYGYTF.

The chain is built from TRBV30 and TRBJ2-3; 8 bases match TRBD2. From germline, CDR1 is GTSNPN and CDR2 SVGIG (reference sequence). J gave up 0 bases and V 0 bases, and 5 bases lay outside the gene matches. This CDR3 has 16 residues. The CDR3 DNA follows: TGTGCCTGGAGTGTAGACGGGGGGGGTAGCACAGATACGCAGTATTTT. Encoded protein: CAWSVDGGGSTDTQYF.

The chain is built from TRBV7-3 and TRBJ1-1; no clear D gene. CDR1 and CDR2 (germline): SGHTA, FQGTGA. CDR3 length equals 14 residues. V was trimmed by 0 bases and J by 4 bases, leaving 9 bases between them. CDR3 nucleotides: TGTGCCAGCAGCTTAACGTACGAGGGCACTGAAGCTTTCTTT. Amino acid sequence: CASSLTYEGTEAFF.

The chain carries TRBV28 and TRBJ1-1; D is possibly TRBD1 (5 bases). The germline V and J ends were trimmed by 2 bases and 7 bases, with 23 bases remaining between them. CDR1 MDHEN and CDR2 SYDVKM come from the germline V gene. This CDR3 spans 17 amino acids. CDR3 protein: CASSLGLGAGFSYEAFF. The CDR3 bases are TGTGCCAGCAGTTTAGGGTTAGGGGCCGGTTTTTCCTATGAAGCTTTCTTT.

A word on this clone: The sample contains more than one DNA sequence encoding this CDR3. The chain links TRBV5-1 to TRBJ2-3, with D possibly being TRBD1 (5 bases). Trimming stripped 4 bases from V and 0 bases from J, with 9 bases between. The CDR3 runs 14 residues. CDR1 is SGHRS, CDR2 YFSETQ, per germline. Here the CDR3 reads CASSDRASTDTQYF. The DNA of the CDR3 is TGCGCCAGCAGCGACAGAGCTAGCACAGATACGCAGTATTTT.

As to this clone: The junction does not match germline at one end; this may be a read error. The chain uses TRBV30 and TRBJ2-1; D remains unclear. CDR1 GTSNPN and CDR2 SVGIG come from the germline V gene (reference sequence). The CDR3 spans 11 residues. This CDR3 is CAWTPGGVSVF. DNA of the CDR3: TGTGCCTGGACCCCGGGTGGCGTTTCGGTCTTC.

The chain combines TRBV9 with TRBJ2-5; the match to TRBD1 covers 11 bases. The J call may not be correct, given that the DNA end is closer to TRBJ2-7. Germline assignment: CDR1 SGDLS and CDR2 YYNGEE. The CDR3 loop spans 16 amino acids. The CDR3 DNA follows: TGTGCCAGCAGCGTAGGTGAGGGACAGGGGGCCTACGAGCAGTACTTC. This encodes CASSVGEGQGAYEQYF.

This clone was counted a few times. The chain couples TRBV10-3 to TRBJ1-1; the match to TRBD1 covers 7 bases. The CDR3 covers 15 residues. V gave up 6 bases and J gave up 0 bases; unmatched junction bases: 7. Germline CDR1 and CDR2: ENHRY and SYGVKD. CDR3 sequence reads: CAIRVTGQMNTEAFF. The DNA for the CDR3 is TGTGCCATCAGGGTGACAGGGCAAATGAACACTGAAGCTTTCTTT.

V and J are TRBV7-2 and TRBJ1-1; unclear D gene. The CDR3 sequence is 15 residues long. The V gene lost 5 bases and the J gene lost 3 bases, with 16 bases spanning the gap. The V gene's germline CDR1 is SGHTA and CDR2 FQGNSA. CDR3 bases: TGTGCCAGCAGCATATTCACCCCCGGGGACACTGAAGCTTTCTTT. Protein: CASSIFTPGDTEAFF.

The chain recombines TRBV7-8 with TRBJ2-1, with 7 bases that match TRBD2. The CDR3 has 14 amino acids. The J segment lost 2 bases and the V segment lost 10 bases, leaving 8 bases of the junction unmatched. The germline gives CDR1 SGHVS, CDR2 FQNEAQ. The CDR3 nucleotides are TGTGCCACCATGGGCGGGAGTACCTACAATGAGCAGTTCTTC. Its protein is CATMGGSTYNEQFF.

The rearrangement joins TRBV4-1 to TRBJ1-1; no clear D gene. Trimming stripped 1 base from V and 1 base from J, with 7 bases between. Germline-derived CDR1 and CDR2 are MGHRA and YSYEKL. The CDR3 is made up of 14 amino acids. In nucleotides, the CDR3 is TGCGCCAGCAGCCAAGCCCTAGCGAACACTGAAGCTTTCTTT. Protein: CASSQALANTEAFF.

This chain uses TRBV15 with TRBJ1-6; D remains unclear. The CDR3 extends over 14 amino acids. Per germline, CDR1 LNHNV and CDR2 YYDKDF (reference sequence). Deletions cut 0 bases from V and 9 bases from J, with 9 bases between. For the CDR3, the DNA is TGTGCCACCAGCAGAGATGACTCTCGTTCACCCCTCCACTTT. Translation gives CATSRDDSRSPLHF.

The rearrangement uses TRBV10-3 and TRBJ2-5, with TRBD2 matching over 12 bases. Germline lookup yields CDR1 ENHRY and CDR2 SYGVKD. Trimming cost V 0 bases and J 4 bases; bases outside gene matches: 3. The CDR3 contains 16 residues. The CDR3 DNA is TGTGCCATCAGTGAGTCGGTACTAGCGGGAGGAGAGACCCAGTACTTC. Translated, it gives CAISESVLAGGETQYF.